This is a list of T cell receptor beta chains from one sample in a study of cytomegalovirus exposure and HLA in healthy donors. The assay was immunoSEQ multiplex PCR, and TCRdb's table has in-frame clones only and misses some. In the table there are a few hundred thousand clones, nearly 95% of which are singletons. Sequences were obtained from PBMCs. The receptors were gathered from a girl aged 2-10 years in good health and CMV-seronegative. The CDR3 runs from the conserved cysteine through the conserved F or W.

v_call cdr3_aa
TRBV5-1 CASSSSPGVASSYEQYF
TRBV6-5 CASRLDSFTDTQYF
TRBV30 CAWSTDSGGAYEQYF
TRBV18 CASSPRIGQYGADTQYF
TRBV21-1 CARVRLADQETQYF
TRBV19 CASSAGNEQFF
TRBV14 CASSQASGGTDTQYF
TRBV28 CASSLLPSRDRGLRTEAFF
TRBV7-2 CASSLAQYGSSYEQYF
TRBV6-5 CASSYRGKNTEAFF
TRBV6-6 CASSYGEFTEAFF
TRBV5-1 CASSLQGGTGELFF
TRBV6-1 CASSAGGGKIEKLFF
TRBV7-2 CASSPRQGAWGNTIYF
TRBV4-1 CASSHTLTGKGYTF
TRBV28 CASSTQDRVTNEKLFF
TRBV5-1 CASSPGGQNTEAFF
TRBV5-5 CASSLEFELYQPQHF
TRBV19 CASSSDPGQGVYEQYF
TRBV9 CASSVGPTDDTGELFF
TRBV19 CASSILGGGYTF
TRBV6-5 CASSYGAVQETQYF
TRBV11-3 CASSFQGSTEAFF
TRBV6-5 CASSYSLSGATEQYF
TRBV15 CATSRRGANYEQYF
TRBV7-9 CASRPRGPDTEAFF
TRBV21-1 CASSKDLPSPRQAFF
TRBV29-1 CSGGQGAVGYTF
TRBV2 CASTNDRDKPLNTEAFF